The 8 T cell receptor beta chains presented below share a single source sample, sequenced in a study of blood T cell repertoires in COVID-19. Only in-frame clones appear in the TCRdb table, and some are missing; sequencing was by immunoSEQ multiplex PCR. This sample has 250,000 to 350,000 clones, with 87% found just once. Sequences were obtained from peripheral blood. These TCRs come from a woman between 50 and 59 years old who had recovered from COVID-19.

This rearrangement joins TRBV30 to TRBJ2-5; the match to TRBD1 covers 7 bases. The CDR3 is 14 amino acids. V trimming: 1 base; J trimming: 1 base; junction bases outside the gene matches: 3. CDR1 and CDR2 (germline): GTSNPN, SVGIG (reference sequence). CDR3 region: CAWSEGGSQETQYF. For the CDR3, the DNA is TGTGCCTGGAGTGAAGGGGGCAGCCAAGAGACCCAGTACTTC.

The chain recombines TRBV11-3 with TRBJ1-3; 8 bases map to TRBD1. The CDR3 sequence is 16 residues long. CDR1 is SGHNT and CDR2 is YENEEA in the germline V gene. The trim removed 5 bases at V and 3 bases at J, leaving 9 bases unmatched. This CDR3 is CASSGLTGANGNTIYF. CDR3 nucleotide sequence: TGTGCCAGCAGCGGATTGACAGGGGCAAATGGAAACACCATATATTTT.

Details on this clone: Other DNA sequences within the sample encode an identical CDR3. V is TRBV5-1 and J is TRBJ1-1, with 9 bases identical to TRBD1. The CDR3 sequence is 15 residues long. Germline CDR1 is SGHRS and CDR2 is YFSETQ. The J segment lost 5 bases and the V segment lost 0 bases, leaving 5 bases of the junction unmatched. CDR3 coding DNA: TGCGCCAGCAGCTTGGAGGGACAGGGAGTTACTGAAGCTTTCTTT. Its protein is CASSLEGQGVTEAFF. The full variable domain, in which reference TRBV5-1 and TRBJ1-1 provide the parts outside the CDR3, is KAGVTQTPRYLIKTRGQQVTLSCSPISGHRSVSWYQQTPGQGLQFLFEYFSETQRNKGNFPGRFSGRQFSNSRSEMNVSTLELGDSALYLCASSLEGQGVTEAFFGQGTRLTVV.

The chain recombines TRBV7-9 with TRBJ2-5, with 10 bases identical to TRBD2. The length of the CDR3 is 15 residues. The germline V gene encodes CDR1 SEHNR and CDR2 FQNEAQ (reference sequence). V shed 5 bases, J shed 4 bases, and the junction held 7 bases outside the gene matches. CDR3 bases: TGTGCCAGCAGCCTAAGGACTAGCGGCAGAGAGACCCAGTACTTC. Residues: CASSLRTSGRETQYF.

J is TRBJ1-3 and V is TRBV7-2; TRBD1 matches at 7 bases. The trim removed 3 bases at V and 0 bases at J, leaving 5 bases unmatched. This CDR3 is built from 16 residues. Germline V gene sequence: CDR1 SGHTA, CDR2 FQGNSA. Here the CDR3 DNA reads TGTGCCAGCAGCTTGACAGGGACCTCCTCTGGAAACACCATATATTTT. This encodes CASSLTGTSSGNTIYF.

This sequence joins TRBV5-7 and TRBJ1-6, with TRBD1 identical over 7 bases. TRBV5-7 is sorted into the ORF group, with uncertain function. CDR3 size: 17 residues. V lost 5 bases to trimming and J lost 7 bases; unmatched junction nucleotides: 15. In DNA, the CDR3 is TGTGCCAGCAGAGACAGGGTTCCCCTGTTGCCAAATTCACCCCTCCACTTT. Translation gives CASRDRVPLLPNSPLHF.

Only one count was recorded for this clone. DNA of the CDR3: TGTGCCAGCAGACCTGACGGACTTAATGAAAAACTGTTTTTT. It is translated as CASRPDGLNEKLFF. V and J are TRBV6-2 or TRBV6-3 and TRBJ1-4; no reliable D call. The CDR3 has 14 amino acids. The ends were cut back, 6 bases at V and 4 bases at J, with 12 bases in the middle. CDR1 is MNHEY, CDR2 SVGEGT, per germline.

The V gene is TRBV4-2, the J gene TRBJ2-5; a weak D match, TRBD2 (6 bases). Germline loops: CDR1 LGHNA, CDR2 YNFKEQ. With 0 bases removed from V and 4 bases from J, the gap between germline ends came to 12 bases. The CDR3 has 15 amino acids. CDR3 sequence reads: CASSQERGLGETQYF. As DNA, the CDR3 is TGTGCCAGCAGCCAAGAGCGGGGCCTCGGAGAGACCCAGTACTTC.